This T cell receptor (beta chain) was identified in a study of T cell clonotyping in hematopoietic cell transplantation. Whole-study context: Recipients' pretransplant samples followed cytoreduction. The study's findings and limits: Few recipient clonotypes overlapped donors; over 95% were de novo at given depth. No sorting was done, leaving CD4 and CD8 contributions mixed.

The sample's time point: recipient sample about 28 days before transplant, after cytoreduction. Recipient blood drawn about 28 days pretransplant and days 30, 100, 180 after. This clone was seen a handful of times. The antigen is unknown. The V gene end was trimmed by 2 bases and the J gene end by 7 bases; junction bases not matched to a gene: 8. This CDR3 comprises 15 residues. Germline-derived CDR1 and CDR2 are ENHRY and SYGVKD. Sequenced by immunoSEQ multiplex PCR; TCRdb stores in-frame clones only, minus some. The data hold 50,000 or so clones, with roughly 80% observed a single time. The clonotype comes from a man in his sixties with myelodysplastic syndrome. Some clones in this sample may be carry-over from other donors' samples. The chain uses TRBV10-3 and TRBJ1-5; TRBD1 agrees at 7 bases. The source material was peripheral blood mononuclear cells, sampled before stem cell transplant. Here the CDR3 reads CAISEGAGGRQPQHF. The CDR3 DNA is TGTGCCATCAGTGAGGGAGCAGGGGGTCGGCAGCCCCAGCATTTT.